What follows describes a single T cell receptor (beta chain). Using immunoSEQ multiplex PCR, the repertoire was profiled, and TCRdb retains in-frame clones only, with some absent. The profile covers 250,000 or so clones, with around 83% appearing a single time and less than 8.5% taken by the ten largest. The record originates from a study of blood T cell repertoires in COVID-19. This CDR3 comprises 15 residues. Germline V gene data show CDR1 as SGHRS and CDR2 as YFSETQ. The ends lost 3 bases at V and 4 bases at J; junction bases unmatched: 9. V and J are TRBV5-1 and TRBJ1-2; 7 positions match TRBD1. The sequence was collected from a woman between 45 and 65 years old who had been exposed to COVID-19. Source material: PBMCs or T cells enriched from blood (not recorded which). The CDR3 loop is CASSSDPTGIYGYTF. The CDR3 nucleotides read TGCGCCAGCAGCTCGGACCCGACAGGGATCTATGGCTACACCTTC.